Following are 9 T cell receptor beta chains from one sample sequenced in a study of a mutant IDH1 vaccine in newly diagnosed glioma. The data were produced by immunoSEQ multiplex PCR, yet TCRdb's version contains in-frame clones alone and is incomplete. The sample records approximately 100,000 clones, roughly 90% being singletons. As for time point: baseline, week 1 (first vaccination visit). Treatment given: pre-vaccination baseline after standard-of-care therapy. The sequencing here drew on PBMCs, taken from a glioma patient treated with radiotherapy, temozolomide or both. These receptors were obtained from a woman aged 50 to 60 with glioma.

Only a few counts were recorded for this clone. The CDR3 reads CASRRGRNTEAFF. The CDR3, as DNA: TGTGCCAGCAGAAGGGGACGGAACACTGAAGCTTTCTTT. The V and J genes are TRBV27 and TRBJ1-1; tentatively, D is TRBD1 (5 bases). CDR3 length: 13 amino acids. Germline loops: CDR1 MNHEY, CDR2 SMNVEV (reference sequence). V lost 6 bases and J lost 1, with 9 bases in between.

This clone showed up just once. The chain carries TRBV5-1 and TRBJ1-6, with 10 bases aligning to TRBD1. V shed 2 bases, J shed 4 bases, and the junction held 6 bases outside the gene matches. The CDR3 runs to 17 residues. In germline, CDR1 is SGHRS, CDR2 YFSETQ. The CDR3 coding sequence is TGCGCCAGCAGCTTTGGGACAGGGGTGGATTATAATTCACCCCTCCACTTT. It is translated as CASSFGTGVDYNSPLHF.

The chain recombines TRBV28 with TRBJ2-2; perhaps TRBD2 as D (6 bases). The CDR3 has 15 amino acids. Germline-derived CDR1 and CDR2 are MDHEN and SYDVKM. V was pared by 5 bases and J by 6 bases, with 16 bases between. CDR3 sequence: CASSHGTWRSGELFF. As DNA, the CDR3 is TGTGCCAGCAGTCATGGGACTTGGAGGTCCGGGGAGCTGTTTTTT.

This chain uses TRBV5-1 with TRBJ2-3; 11 positions match TRBD2. Germline CDR1 is SGHRS and CDR2 is YFSETQ. The V segment lost 4 bases and the J segment 3 bases; nucleotides outside the gene matches: 7. The length of the CDR3 is 16 residues. CDR3 sequence: CASSPASSGRTDTQYF. The CDR3 DNA is TGCGCCAGCAGCCCAGCATCTAGCGGGAGGACAGATACGCAGTATTTT.

This clone is a singleton in its sample. The V gene is TRBV10-2, the J gene TRBJ1-3; D is ambiguous. The CDR3 spans 18 residues. V was cut by 3 bases and J by 2 bases, with 20 bases left in between. Per the germline V gene, CDR1 is WSHSY and CDR2 is SAAADI. CDR3 in amino acids: CASSDWRLPGSAGNTIYF. CDR3 coding DNA: TGCGCCAGCAGTGATTGGCGTTTACCGGGCTCGGCTGGAAACACCATATATTTT.

The rearrangement joins TRBV19 to TRBJ2-5, with 12 bases fitting TRBD2. Looked up from germline, CDR1 is LNHDA and CDR2 is SQIVND (reference sequence). V shed 5 bases, J shed 4 bases, and the junction held 11 bases outside the gene matches. This CDR3 comprises 17 residues. In nucleotides, the CDR3 is TGTGCCAGTAGTCCCAGTCCCCTAGCGGGAGGGCGAGAGACCCAGTACTTC. Its translation: CASSPSPLAGGRETQYF. Full variable domain (remainder filled in from reference TRBV19 and TRBJ2-5): DGGITQSPKYLFRKEGQNVTLSCEQNLNHDAMYWYRQDPGQGLRLIYYSQIVNDFQKGDIAEGYSVSREKKESFPLTVTSAQKNPTAFYLCASSPSPLAGGRETQYFGPGTRLLVL.

The V and J genes are TRBV7-9 and TRBJ2-4, with TRBD2 matching 7 bases. The germline gives CDR1 SEHNR, CDR2 FQNEAQ (reference sequence). CDR3 size: 16 residues. V trimming: 10 bases; J trimming: 0 bases; junction bases outside the gene matches: 12. The CDR3 loop reads CATTGLEGIAKNIQYF. The CDR3, as DNA: TGTGCCACCACCGGACTAGAGGGTATAGCCAAAAACATTCAGTACTTC.

This clone was picked up one time. The gene calls are TRBV18 and TRBJ2-5; D is undetermined. Germline-derived CDR1 and CDR2 are KGHSH and LQKENI. Deletions cut 10 bases from V and 1 base from J, with 13 bases between. This CDR3 contains 13 residues. The CDR3 nucleotides are TGTGCCACCAGGTGGCTGTCCCAAGAGACCCAGTACTTC. Residues: CATRWLSQETQYF.

The gene calls are TRBV7-9 and TRBJ2-7; the D is unclear. V lost 5 bases and J 3 bases, leaving 8 bases between the germline ends. Germline V CDR1 and CDR2: SEHNR, FQNEAQ (reference sequence). There are 12 residues in the CDR3. CDR3 in amino acids: CASSMDVYEQYF. The CDR3 DNA follows: TGTGCCAGCAGCATGGACGTCTACGAGCAGTACTTC.